This TCR beta chain originates from a study of T cells after yellow fever vaccination (dated 2019 in TCRdb). Looking at the study overall: The SMART-Seq v4 Ultra Low Input RNA kit was used to prepare libraries from fractions with low cell numbers. To follow T-cell clones before and after both primary and booster YFV17D yellow fever vaccination, bulk TCR alpha and beta repertoires underwent longitudinal sequencing. Two healthy male donors, one aged 18 to 29 and one aged 30 to 39 years, were included in the cohort. Blood samples were taken at several timepoints before and after primary and secondary immunization, and bulk PBMC replicates and cell subsets were isolated.

The research as a whole found: Because abundant contaminating clonotypes from the bulk population could be contained in FACS-sorted repertoires, computational filtering was required. Compared with the primary T-cell response, the secondary T-cell response was faster but weaker, reaching its peak on day 5 rather than on day 15. After the booster, most of the clones that had expanded following primary vaccination were detected again (roughly 97% of CD4 and 88% of CD8), which suggests that memory was broadly maintained. A small share of clonotypes occurred in both CD4 and CD8 compartments, likely arising from convergent recombination. Because only two donors were included in the study, the extent to which the findings can be generalized is limited.

According to the study, the label for this sample's treatment or condition signals: live attenuated yellow fever vaccine strain. At each blood-draw timepoint, two biological replicates of bulk PBMCs were obtained. A standard Ficoll-Paque protocol was used to isolate PBMCs from peripheral blood. RNA was extracted with TriZol from bulk PBMCs, CD4 and CD8 fractions, and dextramer-positive and dextramer-negative fractions. TCR cDNA was synthesized by 5'RACE template switching, which introduced a universal primer site and unique molecular identifiers. cDNA synthesis was primed from both the TCR alpha and TCR beta constant segments. Library amplification involved two PCR steps, and the second step added sample barcodes and sequencing adapters. Sequencing of libraries was performed on Illumina HiSeq 2500 (2x100 bp) or NovaSeq (2x150 bp). On the authors' methods: Reads were demultiplexed and collapsed into UMI consensus sequences with MIGEC, and V(D)J alignment was performed with MiXCR. Using edgeR on replicate PBMC samples, clonotypes were called vaccine-responding if FDR was below 0.01 and the log2 fold change was above 5 up to day 15. Bulk clonotypes were assigned CD4 or CD8 identity according to which sequenced CD4 or CD8 repertoire held them at higher abundance. TCRdb took the public reads, trimmed them with fastp at Q25, ran MiXCR for clone calling and kept in-frame beta chains. Rows with one shared CDR3 protein collapse into an entry with the most common genes and DNA. These V and J calls are TCRdb output, not the study's own analysis. The sample includes 500,000 to 550,000 distinct CDR3 sequences, with just over 20% observed a single time. About 17% of the sample goes to the ten largest clones.

The CDR3 runs 12 residues from the cysteine to the phenylalanine. CDR3 DNA only is kept here, 36 bases in frame from base 1. Trimming removed 7 bases from V and 4 bases from J, leaving 11 bases between the germline ends. CDR1 and CDR2, per the germline V gene, are SQVTM and ANQGSEA. On this clonotype itself: Which antigen it targets is not known. No base qualities exist here, and no much larger clone lies one base off it.

This chain is built from TRBV29-1 and TRBJ1-5, and the D gene may be TRBD1, 5 bases matching. The source material was PBMCs, sampled roughly 20 days after the first yellow fever vaccination. This TCR was recovered from a young man who received the YFV17D yellow fever vaccine. The CDR3 has the sequence CSAGGINQPQHF. The sequenced DNA: TGCAGCGCCGGGGGTATAAATCAGCCCCAGCATTTT.